The sample holds one count of the clone carrying this T cell receptor (beta chain). What it binds is not known. The CDR3 has 13 amino acids. The germline V gene encodes CDR1 MNHEY and CDR2 SVGAGI. The ends were cut back, 6 bases at V and 4 bases at J, with 10 bases in the middle. Clones were sequenced by immunoSEQ multiplex PCR, and TCRdb holds only the in-frame ones, with some missing. Of approximately 50,000 clones in the sample, around 82% were seen once. The source of the sample is a study of identifying expanded T cells in peripheral blood. General study points: Approximately 1.2 clones differed between technical replicates, versus 16.4 and 19 over time. Approximately two-week clone count variance significantly increased as total template count grew.

Sequencing used blood. V is TRBV6-5 and J is TRBJ1-5; D gene uncertain. The origin of this receptor is a person aged 18 to 75 in good health. The CDR3 loop reads CASRRVQNQPQHF. The CDR3 region has the DNA TGTGCCAGCAGAAGGGTACAGAATCAGCCCCAGCATTTT.